The 16 T cell receptor beta chains listed next were all sequenced from one sample in a study of blood T cell repertoires in COVID-19. Data came from immunoSEQ multiplex PCR; TCRdb stores just in-frame clones and leaves some out. The repertoire has tens of thousands of clones, nearly 90% of them found once; the top ten carry approximately 31%. The material sequenced was peripheral blood. Receptors were obtained from a man aged 45-65 years with acute or convalescent COVID-19.

This rearrangement joins TRBV27 to TRBJ2-3, with D perhaps TRBD2 (6 bases). Trimming removed 1 base at V and 3 bases at J, with 14 bases between. Germline V gene data show CDR1 as MNHEY and CDR2 as SMNVEV (reference sequence). The CDR3 loop spans 16 amino acids. The CDR3 nucleotides read TGTGCCAGCAGTTTATTCCCTCCCGCGGGGACAGATACGCAGTATTTT. The encoded protein is CASSLFPPAGTDTQYF.

This chain connects TRBV6-5 to TRBJ2-6; maybe TRBD1 (5 bases). The CDR3 extends over 16 amino acids. With 2 bases removed from V and 2 bases from J, the gap between germline ends came to 10 bases. Looked up from germline, CDR1 is MNHEY and CDR2 is SVGAGI. DNA of the CDR3: TGTGCCAGCAGTTACGCAGGGCGAACTGGGGCCAACGTCCTGACTTTC. This encodes CASSYAGRTGANVLTF.

This rearrangement joins TRBV5-1 to TRBJ2-7, with 7 bases identical to TRBD1. Per the germline V gene, CDR1 is SGHRS and CDR2 is YFSETQ. This CDR3 region has 15 residues. Trimming at V came to 4 bases and at J to 2 bases, leaving 9 bases not matched to a gene. For the CDR3, the DNA is TGCGCCAGCAGCGAGGGGACAGCTAGACCCTACGAGCAGTACTTC. This encodes CASSEGTARPYEQYF.

The V and J genes are TRBV7-8 and TRBJ1-5; no reliable D call. Germline lookup yields CDR1 SGHVS and CDR2 FQNEAQ. Trimming removed 10 bases at V and 6 bases at J, with 13 bases between. The CDR3 extends over 12 amino acids. Here the CDR3 DNA reads TGTGCCACCAAGACGGGGAGTCAGCCCCAGCATTTT. Translating it yields CATKTGSQPQHF.

Note on this clone: The same CDR3 arises from other DNA sequences in this sample as well. The chain uses TRBV5-6 and TRBJ1-2, with TRBD1 matching over 7 bases. V was pared by 4 bases and J by 8 bases, with 8 bases of the junction left unmatched. Germline loops: CDR1 SGHDT, CDR2 YYEEEE. The CDR3 totals 13 residues. DNA for the CDR3: TGTGCCAGCAGCCCGCCGACAGGGTTAGGCTACACCTTC. Amino acids: CASSPPTGLGYTF. Full variable domain (outside the CDR3, taken from reference TRBV5-6 and TRBJ1-2): DAGVTQSPTHLIKTRGQQVTLRCSPKSGHDTVSWYQQALGQGPQFIFQYYEEEERQRGNFPDRFSGHQFPNYSSELNVNALLLGDSALYLCASSPPTGLGYTFGSGTRLTVV.

This clone is a singleton in its sample. The chain has TRBV19 and TRBJ1-1; D might be TRBD1 (5 bases). The CDR3 covers 14 residues. Germline V gene lookup returns CDR1 LNHDA and CDR2 SQIVND (reference sequence). Deletions cut 4 bases from V and 0 bases from J, with 9 bases between. The CDR3 sequence is CASSKGVLNTEAFF. The DNA for the CDR3 is TGTGCCAGTAGTAAAGGGGTCTTGAACACTGAAGCTTTCTTT.

The chain links TRBV5-1 to TRBJ2-7; TRBD2 is a possible D gene (6 bases). This CDR3 is 14 amino acids long. Germline V lookup: CDR1 SGHRS, CDR2 YFSETQ. Trimming stripped 4 bases from V and 0 bases from J, with 11 bases between. CDR3 protein: CASSPGTYSYEQYF. CDR3 sequence (DNA): TGCGCCAGCAGCCCAGGGACTTACTCCTACGAGCAGTACTTC.

The chain links TRBV15 to TRBJ1-2; the D gene is possibly TRBD1 (5 bases). With 0 bases removed from V and 1 base from J, the gap between germline ends came to 9 bases. Germline CDR1 reads LNHNV; CDR2 reads YYDKDF (reference sequence). CDR3 size: 15 residues. For the CDR3, the DNA is TGTGCCACCAGCAGAGATCGGCAGGGTAACTATGGCTACACCTTC. It specifies CATSRDRQGNYGYTF.

The chain carries TRBV7-2 and TRBJ2-7, with 8 bases aligning to TRBD2. Unmatched junction bases numbered 1, after V lost 1 base and J lost 2 bases. The CDR3 runs to 14 residues. CDR1 is SGHTA and CDR2 is FQGNSA in the germline V gene. The CDR3 reads CASSLVAGTYEQYF. The CDR3 DNA reads TGTGCCAGCAGCTTAGTAGCGGGGACCTACGAGCAGTACTTC.

The chain uses TRBV18 and TRBJ1-6; no reliable D call. CDR1 and CDR2 (germline): KGHSH, LQKENI. This CDR3 has 12 amino acids. V lost 6 bases, J lost 13 bases, and 13 bases lay in between. The CDR3 coding sequence is TGTGCCAGCTCTACGTATTTGAGGCCCCTCCACTTT. This translates into CASSTYLRPLHF.

This chain connects TRBV27 to TRBJ1-2; 9 positions match TRBD1. CDR3 length equals 15 residues. Per germline, CDR1 MNHEY and CDR2 SMNVEV (reference sequence). V was pared by 2 bases and J by 7 bases, with 8 bases of the junction left unmatched. The chain's CDR3 is CASSLRWTGAGGYTF. The CDR3 DNA sequence: TGTGCCAGCAGTTTACGTTGGACAGGGGCAGGTGGCTACACCTTC.

The rearrangement links TRBV4-1 to TRBJ1-2, with TRBD1 identical over 8 bases. This CDR3 has 12 residues. V gave up 1 base and J gave up 8 bases; unmatched junction bases: 0. Germline CDR1 reads MGHRA; CDR2 reads YSYEKL. The CDR3 loop reads CASSQGTGGYTF. Here the CDR3 DNA reads TGCGCCAGCAGCCAAGGGACAGGGGGCTACACCTTC.

The count of this clone is one. The rearrangement joins TRBV6-5 to TRBJ2-7; D is perhaps TRBD1 (6 bases). Trimming removed 7 bases at V and 3 bases at J, with 19 bases between. This CDR3 spans 15 amino acids. Per germline, CDR1 MNHEY and CDR2 SVGAGI. In nucleotides, the CDR3 is TGTGCCAGCAACCCGCCAGGGGCCCAACTCTACGAGCAGTACTTC. Amino acid sequence: CASNPPGAQLYEQYF.

The chain is built from TRBV4-2 and TRBJ2-5; 14 positions match TRBD2. The CDR3 is 16 amino acids. Germline values: CDR1 LGHNA, CDR2 YNFKEQ. With V trimmed by 4 bases and J by 3 bases, 4 bases remained unmatched. CDR3 in amino acids: CASSRSGLAGEETQYF. The CDR3 coding sequence is TGTGCCAGCAGCCGATCGGGACTAGCGGGGGAAGAGACCCAGTACTTC.

V and J are TRBV5-6 and TRBJ2-7; D might be TRBD1 (6 bases). Trimming stripped 2 bases from V and 3 bases from J, with 15 bases between. The V gene's germline CDR1 is SGHDT and CDR2 YYEEEE. The CDR3 has 15 residues. The chain's CDR3 is CASSLGPGQNYEQYF. The CDR3 coding sequence is TGTGCCAGCAGCTTAGGCCCGGGACAAAACTACGAGCAGTACTTC.

Here the CDR3 reads CSTRLAGETQYF. The CDR3 DNA reads as TGCAGCACCAGACTAGCTGGGGAGACCCAGTACTTC. The gene calls are TRBV29-1 and TRBJ2-5; 7 bases map to TRBD2. Germline CDR1 reads SQVTM; CDR2 reads ANQGSEA. The CDR3 consists of 12 residues. V lost 8 bases to trimming and J lost 5 bases; unmatched junction nucleotides: 8.